A single sample gave rise to the 26 T cell receptor beta chains below, sequenced in a study of cytomegalovirus exposure and HLA in healthy donors. The PCR used 60 Vbeta and 13 Jbeta primers. Using immunoSEQ multiplex PCR, the repertoire was profiled, and TCRdb retains in-frame clones only, with some absent. Here the sample spans over 150,000 clones, about 81% being singletons. Sequencing was done on a sample of PBMCs. The origin of the receptors is a woman younger than 35 in good health and CMV-seronegative.

This clone has just a few counts. V gene TRBV6-1 combines with J gene TRBJ2-3, with TRBD2 matching 7 bases. This CDR3 is built from 14 residues. J lost 2 bases, V lost 6 bases, and 5 bases had no gene match. The germline CDR1 and CDR2 sequences are MNHNS and SASEGT. In nucleotides, the CDR3 is TGTGCCAGCAGGGGCGGGGGTCTCACAGATACGCAGTATTTT. Its translation is CASRGGGLTDTQYF.

J is TRBJ1-6 and V is TRBV5-4; D perhaps matches TRBD1 (6 bases). The CDR3 runs 16 residues. Trimming removed 0 bases at V and 7 bases at J, with 14 bases between. CDR1 is SGHNT and CDR2 is YYREEE in the germline V gene (reference sequence). The CDR3 spells CASSLAGGLLNSPLHF. The CDR3 DNA reads as TGTGCCAGCAGCTTGGCCGGGGGGCTACTGAATTCACCCCTCCACTTT.

The rearrangement joins TRBV2 to TRBJ1-2, with a possible D match to TRBD1 (5 bases). The germline V and J ends were trimmed by 6 bases and 8 bases, with 16 bases remaining between them. This CDR3 is 13 amino acids long. The germline CDR1 and CDR2 sequences are SNHLY and FYNNEI. CDR3 coding DNA: TGTGCCAGCAGCCCGGCCGGGGGACGGGGCTACACCTTC. Translated: CASSPAGGRGYTF.

Only a few counts were recorded for this clone. The chain carries TRBV11-2 and TRBJ2-7, with TRBD1 identical over 7 bases. With V trimmed by 4 bases and J by 0 bases, 18 bases remained unmatched. The germline CDR1 and CDR2 sequences are SGHAT and FQNNGV. This CDR3 has 19 residues. CDR3: CASSSTGPINQPSSYEQYF. CDR3 bases: TGTGCCAGCAGCTCGACAGGGCCTATTAATCAGCCGAGCTCCTACGAGCAGTACTTC.

The genes are TRBV27 and TRBJ2-2; 9 bases match TRBD2. After removal of 5 bases from V and 1 base from J, the junction contained 11 bases not matched to a gene. Germline V CDR1 and CDR2: MNHEY, SMNVEV (reference sequence). This CDR3 has 18 amino acids. CDR3 nucleotide sequence: TGTGCCAGCAGTCCAGCTAGCGGGATTCCCGTGAACACCGGGGAGCTGTTTTTT. Translated, it gives CASSPASGIPVNTGELFF.

This rearrangement joins TRBV5-4 to TRBJ2-1; 11 bases match TRBD1. J gave up 5 bases and V 0 bases, and 7 bases lay outside the gene matches. CDR1 and CDR2 (germline): SGHNT, YYREEE (reference sequence). The CDR3 consists of 17 residues. The CDR3 sequence: CASSLAGWDRGNNEQFF. DNA for the CDR3: TGTGCCAGCAGCTTGGCCGGTTGGGACAGGGGGAACAATGAGCAGTTCTTC. The complete variable domain, with remaining parts taken from reference TRBV5-4 and TRBJ2-1, reads ETGVTQSPTHLIKTRGQQVTLRCSSQSGHNTVSWYQQALGQGPQFIFQYYREEENGRGNFPPRFSGLQFPNYSSELNVNALELDDSALYLCASSLAGWDRGNNEQFFGPGTRLTVL.

This clone was picked up a small number of times. V usage is TRBV6-5 and J usage is TRBJ2-2; TRBD1 matches at 7 bases. CDR1 is MNHEY, CDR2 SVGAGI, per germline. V lost 6 bases to trimming and J lost 4 bases; unmatched junction nucleotides: 8. The CDR3 is 15 amino acids. CDR3 DNA sequence: TGTGCCAGCAGGCGCCGGGACAGAACCACCGGGGAGCTGTTTTTT. The encoded protein is CASRRRDRTTGELFF.

The chain has TRBV7-2 and TRBJ2-1; no firm D call. V was cut by 6 bases and J by 3 bases, with 15 bases left in between. This CDR3 region has 15 residues. Per germline, CDR1 SGHTA and CDR2 FQGNSA. DNA of the CDR3: TGTGCCAGCAGTCGGCTAGACTCAGTCTACAATGAGCAGTTCTTC. Amino acids: CASSRLDSVYNEQFF.

J is TRBJ1-4 and V is TRBV5-1; TRBD1 matches at 9 bases. CDR1 and CDR2 (germline): SGHRS, YFSETQ. Germline trimming cut 4 bases from V and 6 bases from J; bases unmatched to any gene: 4. The CDR3 sequence is 14 residues long. CDR3 in amino acids: CASSRGQGHEKLFF. As DNA, the CDR3 is TGCGCCAGCAGCCGGGGACAGGGACATGAAAAACTGTTTTTT.

As concerns this clone: One end of the junction varies from germline; a read error may be responsible. This chain joins TRBV7-9 and TRBJ1-2; a weak D match, TRBD1 (5 bases). This CDR3 region has 13 residues. From germline, CDR1 is SEHNR and CDR2 FQNEAQ (reference sequence). The CDR3 nucleotides are TGTTCCAGCAGTTCGGCAGGGTCGCATGGCTACACCTTC. It yields the protein CSSSSAGSHGYTF.

This chain joins TRBV6-1 and TRBJ1-3; TRBD1 matches 9 bases. V gave up 2 bases and J gave up 4 bases; unmatched junction bases: 6. This CDR3 has 16 residues. Germline V gives CDR1 MNHNS, CDR2 SASEGT. The CDR3 reads CASSEPGQGGGNTIYF. For the CDR3, the DNA is TGTGCCAGCAGTGAACCGGGACAGGGAGGAGGAAACACCATATATTTT.

This clone was picked up a small number of times. This chain connects TRBV5-1 to TRBJ2-1; 14 bases agree with TRBD2. The CDR3 has 17 residues. Trimming took 6 bases from V and 4 from J; bases not matched to a gene: 9. CDR1 and CDR2 from the germline V gene are SGHRS and YFSETQ. CDR3 DNA: TGCGCCAGCAAATCCGGGACTAGCGGGGGAGTTTACAATGAGCAGTTCTTC. The encoded protein is CASKSGTSGGVYNEQFF.

The V call is TRBV15, the J call TRBJ1-2; D is possibly TRBD1 (6 bases). This CDR3 has 14 amino acids. Germline loops: CDR1 LNHNV, CDR2 YYDKDF (reference sequence). V dropped 4 bases and J dropped 3 bases, with 12 bases sitting between them. The CDR3 protein is CATSKWTADYGYTF. The CDR3, as DNA: TGTGCCACCAGCAAATGGACAGCCGACTATGGCTACACCTTC.

This chain links TRBV6-9 with TRBJ2-2; possibly TRBD1 for D (5 bases). Germline CDR1 is MNHGY and CDR2 is SVAAGI. Trimming cost V 8 bases and J 6 bases, with 22 bases left between them. This CDR3 has 16 residues. The CDR3 DNA follows: TGTGCCAGCGGTACGGACACCTCAACTCCCCCCGGGGAGCTGTTTTTT. This encodes CASGTDTSTPPGELFF.

The gene calls are TRBV29-1 and TRBJ1-2; tentative D call: TRBD1 (5 bases). In germline, CDR1 is SQVTM, CDR2 ANQGSEA. CDR3 size: 15 residues. The V end lost 0 bases, the J end lost 3 bases, and 14 bases lay between the germline ends. As DNA, the CDR3 is TGCAGCGTTGAAGAGTCGTCAGGGAGGGACTATGGCTACACCTTC. It specifies CSVEESSGRDYGYTF.

Regarding this clone: Compared with germline, one end of the junction differs, possibly owing to a read error. The chain is built from TRBV13 and TRBJ2-5; TRBD2 aligns across 11 bases. Germline V lookup: CDR1 PRHDT, CDR2 FYEKMQ (reference sequence). CDR3 length: 18 residues. As DNA, the CDR3 is TGTGCCAGCAGCCCGGGGACTAGCGGAAGGTCCTACCAGGAGACCCAGTACTTC. This codes for CASSPGTSGRSYQETQYF.

This clone has only one observation. The V gene is TRBV6-1, the J gene TRBJ1-6; unclear D gene. The CDR3 has 18 residues. Germline V gene data show CDR1 as MNHNS and CDR2 as SASEGT. V gave up 2 bases and J gave up 0 bases, with 14 bases separating them. CDR3 amino acids: CASSERLRSTSYNSPLHF. CDR3 in DNA: TGTGCCAGCAGTGAAAGACTTCGGAGCACCTCCTATAATTCACCCCTCCACTTT.

As to this clone: In the same sample, other DNA sequences code for this CDR3. The chain uses TRBV5-1 and TRBJ1-1; TRBD1 is a possible D gene (5 bases). V lost 0 bases to trimming and J lost 2 bases, with 8 bases between them. The CDR3 length is 14 residues. The V gene's germline CDR1 is SGHRS and CDR2 YFSETQ. Written as DNA, the CDR3 is TGCGCCAGCAGCTTGGAAGGGGTAAACACTGAAGCTTTCTTT. Translated: CASSLEGVNTEAFF.

This sequence joins TRBV30 and TRBJ2-3; 9 bases line up with TRBD2. V dropped 3 bases and J dropped 2; count of bases not matched to a gene: 9. Germline assignment: CDR1 GTSNPN and CDR2 SVGIG (reference sequence). The CDR3 is made up of 16 amino acids. The CDR3 nucleotides are TGTGCCTGGAGCCTATCAAGCGGGGGGCTCACAGATACGCAGTATTTT. This encodes CAWSLSSGGLTDTQYF.

This sequence joins TRBV5-4 and TRBJ1-3; TRBD1 aligns across 7 bases. Germline CDR1 SGHNT, CDR2 YYREEE (reference sequence). After removal of 4 bases from V and 7 bases from J, the junction contained 8 bases not matched to a gene. The CDR3 sequence is 14 residues long. CDR3 in DNA: TGTGCCAGCAGCCCGGGACAGCCAAGGAACACCATATATTTT. It yields the protein CASSPGQPRNTIYF.

V gene TRBV6-5 combines with J gene TRBJ1-5; no clear D gene. Trimming pared 0 bases from V and 0 bases from J, leaving 6 bases between. CDR3 length: 15 residues. CDR1 MNHEY and CDR2 SVGAGI come from the germline V gene. CDR3: CASSYSAYSNQPQHF. The CDR3 nucleotides read TGTGCCAGCAGTTACTCTGCCTATAGCAATCAGCCCCAGCATTTT.

The V call is TRBV27, the J call TRBJ2-3, with 7 nucleotides matching TRBD2. CDR1 is MNHEY and CDR2 is SMNVEV in the germline V gene (reference sequence). With 2 bases clipped from V and 2 bases from J, the junction kept 7 bases outside the gene matches. The CDR3 is made up of 16 amino acids. This CDR3 is CASSLGPAGNTDTQYF. CDR3 nucleotides: TGTGCCAGCAGTTTAGGCCCAGCGGGGAACACAGATACGCAGTATTTT.

This chain connects TRBV28 to TRBJ2-1; the match to TRBD2 covers 9 bases. In germline, CDR1 is MDHEN, CDR2 SYDVKM. V shed 2 bases and J 11 bases; nucleotides not matched to a gene: 10. The CDR3 contains 15 residues. This CDR3 reads CASSLRRAGGSKQFF. CDR3 nucleotide sequence: TGTGCCAGCAGTTTAAGGCGAGCGGGAGGTAGTAAGCAGTTCTTC. The whole variable domain, remainder taken from reference TRBV28 and TRBJ2-1, is DVKVTQSSRYLVKRTGEKVFLECVQDMDHENMFWYRQDPGLGLRLIYFSYDVKMKEKGDIPEGYSVSREKKERFSLILESASTNQTSMYLCASSLRRAGGSKQFFGPGTRLTVL.

The rearrangement joins TRBV10-2 to TRBJ2-7, with 9 bases matching TRBD1. The J segment lost 5 bases and the V segment lost 8 bases, leaving 10 bases of the junction unmatched. Germline CDR1 reads WSHSY; CDR2 reads SAAADI. CDR3 length equals 14 residues. For the CDR3, the DNA is TGCGCCAGCCTACGGGACAGGGAAACCAACGAGCAGTACTTC. It codes for CASLRDRETNEQYF.

With regard to this clone: At one end the junction does not follow the germline gene, possibly because of a read error. The rearrangement uses TRBV7-9 and TRBJ2-7; tentative D call: TRBD2 (7 bases). Germline CDR1 and CDR2: SEHNR and FQNEAQ (reference sequence). The CDR3 covers 17 residues. The CDR3 DNA sequence: TGTTCCAGCAGCGTAGGCTGGAGGGGGGGGCCTTTGAGCGAGCAGTACTTC. Translation gives CSSSVGWRGGPLSEQYF.

V usage is TRBV5-6 and J usage is TRBJ2-1; D might be TRBD2 (6 bases). The germline V and J ends were trimmed by 10 bases and 7 bases, with 24 bases remaining between them. The CDR3 is 15 residues long. Germline CDR1 is SGHDT and CDR2 is YYEEEE. The CDR3 DNA follows: TGTGCCGGTACCGCCGTGGGGACTCTGGGGAATGAGCAGTTCTTC. It encodes CAGTAVGTLGNEQFF.